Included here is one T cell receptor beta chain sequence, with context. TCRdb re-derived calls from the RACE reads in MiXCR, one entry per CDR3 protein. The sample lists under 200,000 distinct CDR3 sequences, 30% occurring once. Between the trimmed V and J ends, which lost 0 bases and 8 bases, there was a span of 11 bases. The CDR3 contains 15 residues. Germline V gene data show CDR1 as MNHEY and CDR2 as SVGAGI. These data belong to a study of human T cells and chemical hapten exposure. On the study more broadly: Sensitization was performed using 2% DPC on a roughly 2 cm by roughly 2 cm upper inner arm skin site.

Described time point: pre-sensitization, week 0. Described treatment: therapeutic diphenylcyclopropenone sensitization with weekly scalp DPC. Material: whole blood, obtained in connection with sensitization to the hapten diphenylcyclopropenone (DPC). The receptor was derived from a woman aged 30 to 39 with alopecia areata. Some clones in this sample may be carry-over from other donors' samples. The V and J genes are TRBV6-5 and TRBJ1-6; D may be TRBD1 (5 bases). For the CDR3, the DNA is TGTGCCAGCAGTTACTCGCTGGGGCGGGATTCACCCCTCCACTTT. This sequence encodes CASSYSLGRDSPLHF.